Each of the 31 T cell receptor beta chains below was sequenced from the same sample in a study of early T cells in non-severe SARS-CoV-2 infection. TCRdb recomputed calls from the 5' RACE reads with MiXCR, one row per CDR3 protein. Found here are tens of thousands of distinct CDR3 sequences, roughly 7% of them singletons; the top ten hold 7% to 10%. The sequenced sample was whole blood. The receptors shown here come from an adult who was a healthcare worker with PCR-confirmed SARS-CoV-2 infection or an uninfected control (not recorded which).

J is TRBJ2-7 and V is TRBV10-1; no clear D. From germline, CDR1 is WNHNN and CDR2 SYGVQD (reference sequence). The CDR3 totals 12 residues. The ends were cut back, 5 bases at V and 4 bases at J, with 9 bases in the middle. The CDR3 DNA follows: TGCGCCAGCAGTAGGATGGAGTACGAGCAGTACTTC. Protein product: CASSRMEYEQYF.

This clonotype was counted many times. The chain carries TRBV5-1 and TRBJ1-1; D gene ambiguous. The germline V and J ends were trimmed by 4 bases and 7 bases, with 14 bases remaining between them. The CDR3 sequence is 13 residues long. Looked up from germline, CDR1 is SGHRS and CDR2 is YFSETQ. CDR3 protein: CASSPGPNYEAFF. The CDR3 DNA reads TGCGCCAGCAGCCCCGGGCCGAACTATGAAGCTTTCTTT.

The chain recombines TRBV12-3 or TRBV12-4 with TRBJ2-5; 13 nucleotides align to TRBD2. V trimming: 5 bases; J trimming: 2 bases; junction bases outside the gene matches: 5. This CDR3 has 16 residues. The CDR3 protein is CASSPGLAGVQETQYF. CDR3 DNA: TGTGCCAGCAGTCCCGGACTAGCGGGGGTTCAAGAGACCCAGTACTTC.

The V call is TRBV6-5, the J call TRBJ2-5, with D possibly TRBD1 on 6 matching bases. CDR1 and CDR2 from the germline V gene are MNHEY and SVGAGI. Trimming stripped 0 bases from V and 2 bases from J, with 10 bases between. The CDR3 has 15 amino acids. DNA of the CDR3: TGTGCCAGCAGTTACTCGGGGGCACGGCAAGAGACCCAGTACTTC. Translation gives CASSYSGARQETQYF.

This clonotype occurred many times. The chain combines TRBV6-1 with TRBJ2-1; D might be TRBD2 (6 bases). V lost 3 bases and J 9 bases, leaving 15 bases between the germline ends. In germline, CDR1 is MNHNS, CDR2 SASEGT. The CDR3 has 14 residues. CDR3 coding DNA: TGTGCCAGCAGTGAGGTTTGGGGGGACGGTGAGCAGTTCTTC. Encoded protein: CASSEVWGDGEQFF.

This clonotype was observed many times. This chain joins TRBV4-3 and TRBJ2-1; a weak D match, TRBD1 (5 bases). This CDR3 has 16 residues. CDR1 is LGHNA and CDR2 is YSLEER in the germline V gene. Trimming removed 0 bases from V and 4 bases from J, with 13 bases in between. The CDR3 loop is CASSQEDRTRYNEQFF. The DNA for the CDR3 is TGCGCCAGCAGCCAAGAAGATAGGACACGTTACAATGAGCAGTTCTTC.

This clonotype was seen many times. This chain links TRBV6-2 or TRBV6-3 with TRBJ2-4; D possibly corresponds to TRBD1 (6 bases). Germline CDR1 MNHEY, CDR2 SVGEGT. The CDR3 totals 16 residues. Trimming removed 2 bases from V and 1 base from J, with 12 bases in between. The CDR3 is CASSYGAGVAKNIQYF. CDR3 in DNA: TGTGCCAGCAGTTACGGGGCAGGGGTTGCCAAAAACATTCAGTACTTC.

The table lists this clonotype with a few counts. V gene TRBV28 combines with J gene TRBJ1-2; 7 bases agree with TRBD1. The CDR3 sequence is 15 residues long. Unmatched junction bases numbered 9, after V lost 5 bases and J lost 3 bases. Germline V lookup: CDR1 MDHEN, CDR2 SYDVKM. The CDR3 here is CASSIQGQAYYGYTF. The CDR3 nucleotides read TGTGCCAGCAGTATCCAAGGACAGGCCTACTATGGCTACACCTTC.

This clonotype was observed many times. The chain has TRBV9 and TRBJ2-3; D is possibly TRBD1 or TRBD2 (5 bases each). CDR3 length equals 16 residues. Trimming took 4 bases from V and 3 from J, leaving 18 bases between them. Germline loops: CDR1 SGDLS, CDR2 YYNGEE. The CDR3 coding sequence is TGTGCCAGCAGCTCGGGACCAGCCCTCGGTACAGATACGCAGTATTTT. Residues: CASSSGPALGTDTQYF.

This rearrangement joins TRBV10-1 to TRBJ2-1, with TRBD1 matching 10 bases. V lost 4 bases and J lost 14; bases outside the gene matches: 5. Germline loops: CDR1 WNHNN, CDR2 SYGVQD (reference sequence). CDR3 length: 12 amino acids. The CDR3, as DNA: TGCGCCAGCAGTGTCGGGACAGGGGTAAAGTTCTTC. The encoded protein is CASSVGTGVKFF.

This clonotype was picked up a small number of times. The CDR3 region has the DNA TGCGCCAGCAGCTTGAACAGGGGTCCCTACGAGCAGTACTTC. Translating it yields CASSLNRGPYEQYF. The chain carries TRBV5-1 and TRBJ2-7; TRBD1 matches at 7 bases. CDR3 length: 14 residues. With 1 base clipped from V and 2 bases from J, the junction kept 3 bases outside the gene matches. Per germline, CDR1 SGHRS and CDR2 YFSETQ.

The chain carries TRBV27 and TRBJ1-5; TRBD1 aligns across 7 bases. CDR3 length: 15 residues. CDR1 and CDR2 from the germline V gene are MNHEY and SMNVEV (reference sequence). The J segment lost 0 bases and the V segment lost 7 bases, leaving 6 bases of the junction unmatched. For the CDR3, the DNA is TGTGCCAGCACCCCACAGGGGAATAGCAATCAGCCCCAGCATTTT. It encodes CASTPQGNSNQPQHF.

As regards this clonotype: This may arise from a read error, as a much more abundant clone is one base away. The chain carries TRBV19 and TRBJ2-3; D remains ambiguous. Germline CDR1 LNHDA, CDR2 SQIVND (reference sequence). The CDR3 is 13 amino acids. V shed 5 bases and J shed 4 bases, with 10 bases lying between them. The CDR3: CASSPNGADTQYF. CDR3 bases: TGTGCCAGTAGTCCCAATGGAGCAGATACGCAGTATTTT. Together with reference TRBV19 and TRBJ2-3, the CDR3 gives the full variable domain: DGGITQSPKYLFRKEGQNVTLSCEQNLNHDAMYWYRQDPGQGLRLIYYSQIVNDFQKGDIAEGYSVSREKKESFPLTVTSAQKNPTAFYLCASSPNGADTQYFGPGTRLTVL.

This clonotype was observed a few times. This chain links TRBV20-1 with TRBJ2-7, with D tentatively TRBD1 (5 bases). The CDR3 has 14 amino acids. Germline V gives CDR1 DFQATT, CDR2 SNEGSKA (reference sequence). Trimming shortened V by 5 bases and J by 1 base, and 15 bases separated the two germline ends. The CDR3 DNA follows: TGCAGTGCTCCCGACAGAGTAGGGTCCTACGAGCAGTACTTC. Residues: CSAPDRVGSYEQYF.

Only a few counts were recorded for this clonotype. The rearrangement uses TRBV5-6 and TRBJ1-6, with D possibly matching TRBD1 (5 bases). Germline CDR1 reads SGHDT; CDR2 reads YYEEEE. Trimming cost V 3 bases and J 9 bases, with 16 bases left between them. The CDR3 length is 15 residues. CDR3 amino acids: CASSSRDPMSSPLHF. CDR3 bases: TGTGCCAGCAGCTCTCGGGACCCCATGAGTTCACCCCTCCACTTT. The full variable domain, in which reference TRBV5-6 and TRBJ1-6 provide the parts outside the CDR3, is DAGVTQSPTHLIKTRGQQVTLRCSPKSGHDTVSWYQQALGQGPQFIFQYYEEEERQRGNFPDRFSGHQFPNYSSELNVNALLLGDSALYLCASSSRDPMSSPLHFGNGTRLTVT.

V is TRBV6-2 or TRBV6-3 and J is TRBJ2-7; D gene unclear. The CDR3 contains 14 residues. CDR1 MNHEY and CDR2 SVGEGT come from the germline V gene. V was cut by 1 base and J by 0 bases, with 7 bases left in between. CDR3 coding DNA: TGTGCCAGCAGTTACTTACGGTTCTCCTACGAGCAGTACTTC. As protein: CASSYLRFSYEQYF.

The V gene is TRBV6-6, the J gene TRBJ1-4; D not resolved. V gave up 6 bases and J gave up 7 bases, with 3 bases separating them. Per the germline V gene, CDR1 is MNHNY and CDR2 is SVGAGI (reference sequence). CDR3 size: 10 residues. CDR3 region: CASSSEKLFF. The CDR3 bases are TGTGCCAGCAGCTCTGAAAAACTGTTTTTT.

This clonotype was counted many times. The chain has TRBV20-1 and TRBJ2-5, with TRBD2 matching 12 bases. The CDR3 spans 15 residues. V lost 7 bases and J lost 5; bases outside the gene matches: 11. In germline, CDR1 is DFQATT, CDR2 SNEGSKA (reference sequence). CDR3 sequence reads: CSVPSGGAVFETQYF. The CDR3 coding sequence is TGCAGTGTCCCTAGCGGGGGGGCCGTATTCGAGACCCAGTACTTC.

This clonotype was seen a few times. V is TRBV6-2 or TRBV6-3 and J is TRBJ1-5, with 8 bases aligning to TRBD1. The CDR3 contains 14 residues. V gave up 4 bases and J gave up 4 bases; unmatched junction bases: 3. CDR1 is MNHEY, CDR2 SVGEGT, per germline. The CDR3 here is CASSSRTGNQPQHF. DNA of the CDR3: TGTGCCAGCAGTTCCCGGACAGGGAATCAGCCCCAGCATTTT.

The chain has TRBV4-2 and TRBJ2-7; 7 bases agree with TRBD2. V lost 0 bases and J lost 3; bases outside the gene matches: 5. This CDR3 spans 15 amino acids. The germline V gene has CDR1 LGHNA and CDR2 YNFKEQ. CDR3 DNA: TGTGCCAGCAGCCAAGATCAGCGGGGCCACTACGAGCAGTACTTC. It yields the protein CASSQDQRGHYEQYF.

In its sample, this clonotype was seen many times. DNA of the CDR3: TGTGCCAGCAGCTTTACTTGGGACTCTGGAAACACCATATATTTT. Translation gives CASSFTWDSGNTIYF. The V and J genes are TRBV7-2 and TRBJ1-3; no clear D. Germline V lookup: CDR1 SGHTA, CDR2 FQGNSA. Trimming took 3 bases from V and 0 from J, leaving 9 bases between them. This CDR3 has 15 amino acids.

This clonotype came up a few times. V and J are TRBV24-1 and TRBJ2-3; TRBD1 matches 9 bases. The CDR3 has 19 amino acids. V shed 2 bases, J shed 4 bases, and the junction held 15 bases outside the gene matches. Germline assignment: CDR1 KGHDR and CDR2 SFDVKD. The CDR3 nucleotides read TGTGCCACCAGTGATTGGGGACGATTAGACAGGGGGACCGCAGATACGCAGTATTTT. This gives the protein CATSDWGRLDRGTADTQYF.

The chain is built from TRBV9 and TRBJ1-1, with D tentatively TRBD1 (6 bases). The V and J ends lost 0 bases and 0 bases respectively, with 18 bases between them. CDR1 and CDR2 from the germline V gene are SGDLS and YYNGEE. The CDR3 runs 18 residues. DNA for the CDR3: TGTGCCAGCAGCGTAGGGTCCACCAGGGGTCCAATGAACACTGAAGCTTTCTTT. Its protein is CASSVGSTRGPMNTEAFF.

This clonotype was recorded at least ten times. This chain joins TRBV12-3 or TRBV12-4 and TRBJ2-7; D remains unclear. The germline V and J ends were trimmed by 4 bases and 7 bases, with 8 bases remaining between them. There are 11 residues in the CDR3. The CDR3 protein is CASSSGFEQYF. The DNA for the CDR3 is TGTGCCAGCAGTTCCGGGTTTGAGCAGTACTTC.

This clonotype came up many times. The rearrangement joins TRBV7-8 to TRBJ2-5; 10 bases match TRBD2. The germline gives CDR1 SGHVS, CDR2 FQNEAQ. This CDR3 is 12 amino acids long. Trimming took 1 base from V and 12 from J; bases not matched to a gene: 2. The DNA for the CDR3 is TGTGCCAGCAGCTTAGAACTAGCGGGGAAGTACTTC. Translating gives CASSLELAGKYF. Complete variable domain (other parts from reference TRBV7-8 and TRBJ2-5): GAGVSQSPRYKVAKRGQDVALRCDPISGHVSLFWYQQALGQGPEFLTYFQNEAQLDKSGLPSDRFFAERPEGSVSTLKIQRTQQEDSAVYLCASSLELAGKYFGPGTRLLVL.

The sample holds many counts of this clonotype. V is TRBV5-4 and J is TRBJ2-3; D perhaps matches TRBD2 (6 bases). There are 14 residues in the CDR3. Trimming pared 10 bases from V and 2 bases from J, leaving 17 bases between. Germline values: CDR1 SGHNT, CDR2 YYREEE (reference sequence). CDR3 sequence (DNA): TGTGCCTCTCGCGGGAATTATCACACAGATACGCAGTATTTT. Its translation: CASRGNYHTDTQYF.

This clonotype showed up many times. The chain recombines TRBV20-1 with TRBJ2-3; 10 positions agree with TRBD2. The CDR3 loop spans 15 amino acids. Germline V gives CDR1 DFQATT, CDR2 SNEGSKA (reference sequence). V shed 1 base, J shed 0 bases, and the junction held 1 base outside the gene matches. The CDR3 here is CSARGTSGSTDTQYF. Written as DNA, the CDR3 is TGCAGTGCTAGAGGGACTAGCGGAAGCACAGATACGCAGTATTTT.

This rearrangement joins TRBV12-3 or TRBV12-4 to TRBJ1-2; no clear D. V dropped 3 bases and J dropped 2 bases, with 16 bases sitting between them. The CDR3 contains 16 residues. The CDR3: CASSLSFGLTNYGYTF. The CDR3 DNA reads as TGTGCCAGCAGTTTGTCTTTCGGGTTGACAAACTATGGCTACACCTTC.

The chain is built from TRBV4-3 and TRBJ2-7; the D gene is possibly TRBD2 (6 bases). V lost 0 bases to trimming and J lost 3 bases, with 18 bases between them. CDR1 is LGHNA, CDR2 YSLEER, per germline. This CDR3 region has 17 residues. CDR3 bases: TGCGCCAGCAGCCAAGAAGATGTGGGACTCCCGTTCTACGAGCAGTACTTC. It codes for CASSQEDVGLPFYEQYF.

J is TRBJ2-1 and V is TRBV12-3 or TRBV12-4; 10 nucleotides match TRBD2. The CDR3 has 14 amino acids. Germline trimming cut 7 bases from V and 8 bases from J; bases unmatched to any gene: 8. The CDR3 here is CASTLGLALDEQFF. In DNA form, the CDR3 reads TGTGCCAGCACCTTGGGACTAGCGTTGGATGAGCAGTTCTTC.

The chain carries TRBV6-2 or TRBV6-3 and TRBJ2-7; 12 positions agree with TRBD1. Unmatched junction bases numbered 9, after V lost 6 bases and J lost 6 bases. The CDR3 length is 15 residues. CDR1 MNHEY and CDR2 SVGEGT come from the germline V gene. CDR3 nucleotides: TGTGCCAGCAGGAAAACCGGGACAGGGGGCGCCGAGCAGTACTTC. It encodes CASRKTGTGGAEQYF.